Given below is one TCR beta chain in context. Profiling relied on immunoSEQ multiplex PCR, and the TCRdb table lists in-frame clones only, not all of them. The data show around 200,000 clones, 90% to 95% seen once. Germline lookup yields CDR1 MDHEN and CDR2 SYDVKM. The CDR3 is made up of 11 amino acids. Trimming removed 6 bases at V and 8 bases at J, with 8 bases between. The sample comes from a study of shared clonotypes between healthy human individuals. This chain connects TRBV28 to TRBJ1-3, with no clear D. Material for sequencing was naive CD4+ T cells sorted from blood. Noted subset: CD45RA+ positively selected. The TCR originated in a woman in her twenties or thirties in good health. The chain's CDR3 is CASSVGDTIYF. The CDR3 nucleotides are TGTGCCAGCAGCGTGGGAGACACCATATATTTT.